Listed below are T cell receptor beta chains from one sample, sequenced in a study of neurological immune-mediated disorders. MiXCR was run by TCRdb on the 5' RACE reads, yielding one entry per CDR3 protein. The sample shows tens of thousands of distinct CDR3 sequences, 8.5% to 10% of them seen only once. Specimen: PBMCs. These receptors were taken from a man in his thirties or forties in good health. Both conserved end residues are part of each CDR3. D genes are given only for firm matches.

>TRBJ2-3|.|TRBV7-2
CASSLGGHTDTQYF
>TRBJ1-5|.|TRBV6-6
CASSYSGTQGPQHF
>TRBJ2-2|TRBD1|TRBV5-5
CASSLSGTGVTGELFF
>TRBJ2-7|TRBD1|TRBV10-2
CASSDPGQGAYEQYF
>TRBJ2-7|.|TRBV20-1
CSARDVRLTYEQYF
>TRBJ2-3|.|TRBV28
CASSPGDHTDTQYF
>TRBJ2-7|TRBD1|TRBV7-2
CASSSSRGPYEQYF
>TRBJ2-7|TRBD1|TRBV7-2
CASSPGQGRDEQYF
>TRBJ2-7|.|TRBV28
CASSLTLGHTEQYF
>TRBJ1-5|.|TRBV28
CASRNTGFNQPQHF
>TRBJ2-5|TRBD2|TRBV12-3/TRBV12-4
CASSRTSGGTQYF
>TRBJ2-1|TRBD2|TRBV7-9
CARSLGLAAYNEQFF
>TRBJ2-6|.|TRBV6-2/TRBV6-3
CASSYSGQPPGANVLTF
>TRBJ1-1|TRBD1|TRBV19
CASRLDRVSEAFF
>TRBJ2-1|TRBD1|TRBV28
CASSPTGTEIDSSYNEQFF
>TRBJ1-2|.|TRBV9
CASSVGWGLDGYTF
>TRBJ1-4|.|TRBV7-9
CASRGETTNEKLFF
>TRBJ2-3|.|TRBV14
CASSHLLGAHTDTQYF
>TRBJ2-1|.|TRBV27
CASSPSRGMDEQFF
>TRBJ1-4|TRBD1|TRBV12-3/TRBV12-4
CASSPGTGNEKLFF
>TRBJ1-4|.|TRBV21-1
CASSKDRGREKLFF
>TRBJ1-2|.|TRBV7-6
CASSPRGPSYGYTF
>TRBJ2-1|.|TRBV15
CATSRDQGYNEQFF
>TRBJ1-5|.|TRBV12-3/TRBV12-4
CASSNSNQPQHF
>TRBJ2-5|.|TRBV5-1
CASSGGIASEETQYF
>TRBJ2-1|TRBD2|TRBV5-1
CASSTLAGAHNEQFF
>TRBJ2-3|.|TRBV29-1
CSVEELASTDTQYF
>TRBJ2-2|.|TRBV28
CASREGGTGELFF
>TRBJ2-7|.|TRBV5-1
CASSPTGRSSYEQYF
>TRBJ1-5|.|TRBV7-2
CASSLESGSSNQPQHF
>TRBJ2-5|TRBD2|TRBV12-3/TRBV12-4
CASSPGGLAGRETQYF
>TRBJ1-3|.|TRBV29-1
CSFRLGETIYF
>TRBJ2-6|.|TRBV19
CASSQVSGANVLTF
>TRBJ2-5|TRBD2|TRBV5-6
CASSPGLAEETQYF
>TRBJ2-7|.|TRBV27
CASRKGTKLPYEQYF
>TRBJ2-1|TRBD2|TRBV11-2
CASSLSPGGFNEQFF
>TRBJ1-2|.|TRBV6-2/TRBV6-3
CASRERSYDGYTF
>TRBJ1-1|.|TRBV24-1
CATVEETTEAFF
>TRBJ2-3|.|TRBV10-2
CASTRASADTQYF
>TRBJ2-1|TRBD2|TRBV5-1
CASSLGTSNEQFF
>TRBJ2-7|.|TRBV5-1
CASSLASLTQFPSSYEQYF
>TRBJ2-7|TRBD1|TRBV5-1
CASNSGQGAGEQYF
>TRBJ2-1|TRBD2|TRBV11-2
CASSPPAGGGDEQFF
>TRBJ2-2|.|TRBV12-3/TRBV12-4
CASSFQGSTGELFF
>TRBJ2-3|.|TRBV5-1
CASSFGQGLSTDTQYF
>TRBJ2-2|TRBD1|TRBV2
CANSGGQGVGELFF
>TRBJ2-6|TRBD1|TRBV5-1
CASSQPRTGTREEWAGANVLTF
>TRBJ2-7|.|TRBV5-1
CASSPWDRDEQYF